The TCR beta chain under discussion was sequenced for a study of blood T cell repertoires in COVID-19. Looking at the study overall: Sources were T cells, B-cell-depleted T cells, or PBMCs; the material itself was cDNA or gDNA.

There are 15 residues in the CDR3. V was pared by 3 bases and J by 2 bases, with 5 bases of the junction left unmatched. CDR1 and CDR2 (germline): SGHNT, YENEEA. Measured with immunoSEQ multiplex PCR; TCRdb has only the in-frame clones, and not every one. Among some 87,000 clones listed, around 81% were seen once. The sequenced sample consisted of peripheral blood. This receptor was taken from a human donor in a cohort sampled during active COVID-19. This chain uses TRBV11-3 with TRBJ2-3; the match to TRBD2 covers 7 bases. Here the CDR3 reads CASSLTSFSTDTQYF. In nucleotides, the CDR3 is TGTGCCAGCAGCTTGACTAGCTTCTCCACAGATACGCAGTATTTT.